The 30 T cell receptor beta chains in this list originate from one sample, sequenced in a study of PD-1 blockade in mismatch repair-deficient tumors. The repertoire was sequenced with immunoSEQ multiplex PCR; TCRdb's copy has only in-frame clones and lacks some. The data show around 40,000 clones, 75% to 90% seen once. Sequencing used PBMCs, obtained roughly 39 weeks after starting pembrolizumab. These TCRs come from an adult with mismatch repair-deficient cancer.

The rearrangement joins TRBV28 to TRBJ1-5, with D perhaps TRBD1 (5 bases). The CDR3 spans 15 residues. Germline loops: CDR1 MDHEN, CDR2 SYDVKM. With 6 bases removed from V and 2 bases from J, the gap between germline ends came to 14 bases. The CDR3 is CASRGRGKGNQPQHF. The CDR3 DNA follows: TGTGCCAGCAGGGGGCGGGGGAAGGGCAATCAGCCCCAGCATTTT.

This clone was seen only once. The genes are TRBV5-4 and TRBJ1-1; 8 positions match TRBD1. This CDR3 contains 15 residues. In germline, CDR1 is SGHNT, CDR2 YYREEE (reference sequence). Trimming at V came to 4 bases and at J to 0 bases, leaving 5 bases not matched to a gene. The CDR3 nucleotides read TGTGCCAGCAGCCTTATGGACAGGGTGAACACTGAAGCTTTCTTT. As protein: CASSLMDRVNTEAFF.

The chain's CDR3 is CASSQDSVTSAQKNIQYF. The CDR3 DNA follows: TGTGCCAGCAGCCAAGATTCTGTTACTAGCGCCCAAAAAAACATTCAGTACTTC. V usage is TRBV16 and J usage is TRBJ2-4, with 7 bases lining up with TRBD2. The germline CDR1 and CDR2 sequences are KGHSY and FQNENV. The CDR3 spans 18 residues. Trimming removed 2 bases from V and 4 bases from J; junction bases left unmatched: 14.

The V gene is TRBV7-9, the J gene TRBJ2-1, with D tentatively TRBD1 (5 bases). Trimming pared 3 bases from V and 6 bases from J, leaving 6 bases between. In germline, CDR1 is SEHNR, CDR2 FQNEAQ (reference sequence). The CDR3 spans 12 residues. This CDR3 is CASSLTVNEQFF. The CDR3 DNA reads TGTGCCAGCAGCTTGACAGTCAATGAGCAGTTCTTC. The variable domain in full, with the rest retrieved from reference TRBV7-9 and TRBJ2-1, is DTGVSQNPRHKITKRGQNVTFRCDPISEHNRLYWYRQTLGQGPEFLTYFQNEAQLEKSRLLSDRFSAERPKGSFSTLEIQRTEQGDSAMYLCASSLTVNEQFFGPGTRLTVL.

CDR3 residues: CASINLPQGGTEAFF. CDR3 nucleotides: TGTGCCAGTATAAATCTACCCCAGGGGGGCACTGAAGCTTTCTTT. The gene calls are TRBV19 and TRBJ1-1; 7 bases align to TRBD1. Germline CDR1 is LNHDA and CDR2 is SQIVND (reference sequence). V lost 7 bases, J lost 4 bases, and 12 bases stayed unmatched. The CDR3 contains 15 residues.

This clone came up a few times. The J gene is TRBJ2-1, the V gene TRBV7-3, with TRBD2 matching 11 bases. Germline V gene data show CDR1 as SGHTA and CDR2 as FQGTGA. The CDR3 is made up of 18 amino acids. The V segment lost 0 bases and the J segment 1 base; nucleotides outside the gene matches: 5. CDR3 coding DNA: TGTGCCAGCAGCTTAACTAGCGGGAGGGCGGGTTCCTACAATGAGCAGTTCTTC. This translates into CASSLTSGRAGSYNEQFF.

A single count supports this clone. The gene calls are TRBV11-2 and TRBJ2-5; tentatively, D is TRBD2 (6 bases). This CDR3 contains 13 residues. Deletions cut 6 bases from V and 4 bases from J, with 12 bases between. CDR1 SGHAT and CDR2 FQNNGV come from the germline V gene. The CDR3 DNA reads TGTGCCAGCAGATCCGGGACTCGAGAGACCCAGTACTTC. It encodes CASRSGTRETQYF. The whole variable domain, remainder taken from reference TRBV11-2 and TRBJ2-5, is EAGVAQSPRYKIIEKRQSVAFWCNPISGHATLYWYQQILGQGPKLLIQFQNNGVVDDSQLPKDRFSAERLKGVDSTLKIQPAKLEDSAVYLCASRSGTRETQYFGPGTRLLVL.

This clone was detected once. The chain employs TRBV9 and TRBJ2-7, with 11 bases aligning to TRBD2. This CDR3 is 15 amino acids long. In germline, CDR1 is SGDLS, CDR2 YYNGEE. The junction had 3 bases not matched to a gene; V was cut back by 2 bases and J by 2 bases. The CDR3 spells CASSVGTSGPYEQYF. DNA for the CDR3: TGTGCCAGCAGCGTCGGGACTAGCGGTCCCTACGAGCAGTACTTC. Full variable domain (outside the CDR3, taken from reference TRBV9 and TRBJ2-7): DSGVTQTPKHLITATGQRVTLRCSPRSGDLSVYWYQQSLDQGLQFLIQYYNGEERAKGNILERFSAQQFPDLHSELNLSSLELGDSALYFCASSVGTSGPYEQYFGPGTRLTVT.

This sequence joins TRBV5-4 and TRBJ2-1; 12 bases line up with TRBD2. The CDR3 runs to 16 residues. Germline V lookup: CDR1 SGHNT, CDR2 YYREEE (reference sequence). V dropped 4 bases and J dropped 9; count of bases not matched to a gene: 11. CDR3 bases: TGTGCCAGCAGCCGCCTACTAGCGGGAGGACTGGGTGAGCAGTTCTTC. Its protein is CASSRLLAGGLGEQFF.

This chain joins TRBV6-1 and TRBJ2-7; perhaps TRBD1 as D (6 bases). With 1 base removed from V and 2 bases from J, the gap between germline ends came to 15 bases. The CDR3 consists of 16 residues. The germline CDR1 and CDR2 sequences are MNHNS and SASEGT. CDR3 sequence reads: CASSEGSGAEAYEQYF. In DNA, the CDR3 is TGTGCCAGCAGTGAAGGTTCAGGGGCGGAGGCCTACGAGCAGTACTTC.

This clone was picked up a small number of times. V usage is TRBV5-1 and J usage is TRBJ2-7, with TRBD2 matching 13 bases. Germline assignment: CDR1 SGHRS and CDR2 YFSETQ. This CDR3 comprises 15 residues. V was clipped by 0 bases and J by 6 bases; unmatched bases: 3. The DNA for the CDR3 is TGCGCCAGCAGCTTGGGGACTAGCGGGAGTGCCGAGCAGTACTTC. Protein sequence: CASSLGTSGSAEQYF.

Written as DNA, the CDR3 is TGTGCCTGGAGCGTTGGGGACAGATTAAACACTGAAGCTTTCTTT. Residues: CAWSVGDRLNTEAFF. The chain has TRBV30 and TRBJ1-1; 7 nucleotides match TRBD1. The V and J ends lost 3 bases and 2 bases, in that order; junction bases with no gene match: 9. This CDR3 spans 15 amino acids. Germline assignment: CDR1 GTSNPN and CDR2 SVGIG (reference sequence).

This clone was observed a few times. CDR3: CSVEATGLGYEQYF. Written as DNA, the CDR3 is TGCAGCGTTGAAGCGACAGGGTTGGGGTACGAGCAGTACTTC. The chain joins TRBV29-1 to TRBJ2-7, with 7 bases aligning to TRBD1. The CDR3 covers 14 residues. Germline trimming cut 1 base from V and 4 bases from J; bases unmatched to any gene: 7. CDR1 and CDR2 (germline): SQVTM, ANQGSEA.

V is TRBV7-7 and J is TRBJ1-1; tentative D call: TRBD1 (6 bases). CDR3 length: 15 amino acids. Looked up from germline, CDR1 is SSHAT and CDR2 is FNYEAQ (reference sequence). V dropped 5 bases and J dropped 2 bases, with 15 bases sitting between them. The CDR3 protein is CASSPPGQLNTEAFF. CDR3 sequence (DNA): TGTGCCAGCAGCCCCCCCGGACAGCTTAACACTGAAGCTTTCTTT.

This clone was seen once. The chain is built from TRBV28 and TRBJ2-3, with 8 bases fitting TRBD2. Germline V gene lookup returns CDR1 MDHEN and CDR2 SYDVKM. The CDR3 runs to 16 residues. The V gene end was trimmed by 7 bases and the J gene end by 0 bases; junction bases not matched to a gene: 9. CDR3: CASTAHGRGSTDTQYF. In nucleotides, the CDR3 is TGTGCCAGCACCGCCCACGGGAGGGGTAGCACAGATACGCAGTATTTT.

The chain combines TRBV11-1 with TRBJ2-1; 7 bases are a match to TRBD2. The CDR3 spans 15 residues. Germline CDR1 is SGHAT and CDR2 is FQDESV (reference sequence). Trimming at V came to 5 bases and at J to 10 bases, leaving 14 bases not matched to a gene. The DNA of the CDR3 is TGTGCCAGCAGCGCGGGGGACCGGGGCCGTCAAGAGCAGTTCTTC. Its protein is CASSAGDRGRQEQFF.

This clone was seen more than once but under ten times. This chain links TRBV10-1 with TRBJ2-7; maybe TRBD2 (6 bases). The CDR3 runs to 14 residues. Trimming took 4 bases from V and 3 from J, leaving 13 bases between them. Germline CDR1 is WNHNN and CDR2 is SYGVQD (reference sequence). CDR3 sequence (DNA): TGCGCCAGCAGTGCTCGCGGGCGGGACTACGAGCAGTACTTC. It specifies CASSARGRDYEQYF.

The chain is built from TRBV18 and TRBJ1-2; no reliable D call. Trimming pared 5 bases from V and 4 bases from J, leaving 11 bases between. The CDR3 sequence is 13 residues long. Germline V gene sequence: CDR1 KGHSH, CDR2 LQKENI. The CDR3 sequence is CASSEASGYGYTF. The CDR3 region has the DNA TGTGCCAGCTCAGAAGCCAGCGGCTATGGCTACACCTTC.

V and J are TRBV13 and TRBJ2-1; D perhaps matches TRBD2 (5 bases). CDR1 and CDR2 from the germline V gene are PRHDT and FYEKMQ (reference sequence). Trimming took off 5 bases at V and 3 bases at J, with 20 bases between the two ends. This CDR3 has 17 amino acids. CDR3 loop: CASSPFSWERNYNEQFF. CDR3 bases: TGTGCCAGCAGCCCCTTTTCGTGGGAGCGGAACTACAATGAGCAGTTCTTC.

This clone was recorded once. This rearrangement joins TRBV28 to TRBJ1-6; D might be TRBD1 (6 bases). Germline CDR1 MDHEN, CDR2 SYDVKM. V was trimmed by 2 bases and J by 10 bases, leaving 12 bases between them. The CDR3 totals 14 residues. CDR3 in amino acids: CASSLTGKSSPLHF. The CDR3 region has the DNA TGTGCCAGCAGTTTAACAGGGAAGAGCTCACCCCTCCACTTT.

V gene TRBV15 combines with J gene TRBJ2-1; 9 positions match TRBD2. J gave up 4 bases and V 0 bases, and 4 bases lay outside the gene matches. The CDR3 is 16 amino acids. Germline CDR1 LNHNV, CDR2 YYDKDF (reference sequence). The CDR3 DNA is TGTGCCACCAGCAGAGAAGCGGGAGGTCCGTACAATGAGCAGTTCTTC. It translates to CATSREAGGPYNEQFF.

The rearrangement joins TRBV6-1 to TRBJ1-5, with D uncertain. The CDR3 loop spans 14 amino acids. The V gene lost 7 bases and the J gene lost 7 bases, with 17 bases spanning the gap. Germline CDR1 and CDR2: MNHNS and SASEGT. CDR3: CASNDLDVGQPQHF. CDR3 DNA: TGTGCCAGCAATGACTTAGACGTCGGGCAGCCCCAGCATTTT.

The V call is TRBV6-6, the J call TRBJ2-1; 10 bases are a match to TRBD2. With V trimmed by 6 bases and J by 4 bases, 3 bases remained unmatched. Germline V gives CDR1 MNHNY, CDR2 SVGAGI (reference sequence). The CDR3 sequence is 14 residues long. The CDR3 protein is CASSGTSAYNEQFF. For the CDR3, the DNA is TGTGCCAGCAGCGGGACTAGCGCTTACAATGAGCAGTTCTTC.

The chain couples TRBV30 to TRBJ1-2; the D is unclear. From germline, CDR1 is GTSNPN and CDR2 SVGIG (reference sequence). V was trimmed by 2 bases and J by 0 bases, leaving 16 bases between them. This CDR3 is built from 16 residues. In nucleotides, the CDR3 is TGTGCCTGGAGTCCTACGTACTTTGCACCTAACTATGGCTACACCTTC. This sequence encodes CAWSPTYFAPNYGYTF.

The chain joins TRBV28 to TRBJ2-7; 7 bases are a match to TRBD2. Germline trimming cut 7 bases from V and 4 bases from J; bases unmatched to any gene: 10. Germline lookup yields CDR1 MDHEN and CDR2 SYDVKM. The CDR3 is made up of 14 amino acids. CDR3: CASIPGGRIYEQYF. DNA for the CDR3: TGTGCCAGCATCCCGGGAGGCAGGATTTACGAGCAGTACTTC.

V usage is TRBV5-1 and J usage is TRBJ2-2, with 8 nucleotides matching TRBD2. The junction had 1 base not matched to a gene; V was cut back by 0 bases and J by 6 bases. CDR1 is SGHRS and CDR2 is YFSETQ in the germline V gene. This CDR3 comprises 14 residues. CDR3 nucleotides: TGCGCCAGCAGCTTGGTAGCGGGACCCGGGGAGCTGTTTTTT. It is translated as CASSLVAGPGELFF.

The V and J genes are TRBV5-4 and TRBJ1-2; 8 positions match TRBD1. The CDR3 length is 13 residues. Per germline, CDR1 SGHNT and CDR2 YYREEE (reference sequence). After removal of 0 bases from V and 10 bases from J, the junction contained 5 bases not matched to a gene. CDR3 sequence reads: CASSLGQGNDYTF. The CDR3 nucleotides read TGTGCCAGCAGCTTGGGACAGGGGAACGACTACACCTTC. The entire variable domain, with the rest obtained from reference TRBV5-4 and TRBJ1-2, is as follows: ETGVTQSPTHLIKTRGQQVTLRCSSQSGHNTVSWYQQALGQGPQFIFQYYREEENGRGNFPPRFSGLQFPNYSSELNVNALELDDSALYLCASSLGQGNDYTFGSGTRLTVV.

This chain uses TRBV18 with TRBJ1-4, with D uncertain. Deletions cut 0 bases from V and 5 bases from J, with 13 bases between. This CDR3 contains 16 residues. Looked up from germline, CDR1 is KGHSH and CDR2 is LQKENI. CDR3 DNA sequence: TGTGCCAGCTCACCACCGCACGCAACCCGGAATGAAAAACTGTTTTTT. Translating gives CASSPPHATRNEKLFF.

The gene calls are TRBV2 and TRBJ1-5; 7 bases are a match to TRBD1. Germline loops: CDR1 SNHLY, CDR2 FYNNEI. The V and J ends lost 8 bases and 4 bases, in that order; junction bases with no gene match: 5. This CDR3 comprises 13 residues. The CDR3, as DNA: TGTGCCAGCGGCGACAGGGCAAATCAGCCCCAGCATTTT. Translated: CASGDRANQPQHF.

The chain has TRBV4-2 and TRBJ1-2, with 7 bases that match TRBD1. This CDR3 has 17 amino acids. V shed 1 base and J 4 bases; nucleotides not matched to a gene: 12. CDR1 is LGHNA and CDR2 is YNFKEQ in the germline V gene. CDR3 protein: CASSQGPYEGAGYGYTF. CDR3 DNA: TGTGCCAGCAGCCAAGGTCCGTATGAGGGGGCCGGCTATGGCTACACCTTC.